A single T cell receptor beta chain is shown here with its context. Its specificity is unknown. V gave up 2 bases and J gave up 8 bases, with 7 bases separating them. In germline, CDR1 is SGHDN, CDR2 FVKESK. The CDR3 sequence is 13 residues long. The sample belongs to a study of vaccination and CD4 T cells after COVID-19. Broader study findings: Median SARS-CoV-2-reactive clonotype numbers went up from about 20 to 38, but not significantly. In convalescent patients, 304 of 307 vaccine-specific clones were mono-reactive for SARS-CoV-2 spike.

Treatment specified: roughly 11-day PBMC culture with coronavirus spike peptide pools or control peptides (ViraFEST assay). ViraFEST enlarged antigen-specific T cell populations with peptide pools and afterwards sequenced TCRs. At the Johns Hopkins FTIC core, DNA taken from cultured CD4+ T cells was sequenced by way of the Oncomine TCR Beta short-read assay. CD4+ T cells were cultured, and genomic DNA was extracted from them. A single record per CDR3 protein comes from TCRdb applying MiXCR to the PCR reads. The sample includes more than 12,000 distinct CDR3 sequences, more than 25% seen only once; the top ten take approximately 20%.

The source material was cultured CD4+ T cells from blood. This TCR was sampled from a human donor with COVID-19. The gene calls are TRBV14 and TRBJ1-6, with D possibly being TRBD1 (5 bases). This CDR3 is CASSQRGDSPLHF. Here the CDR3 DNA reads TGTGCCAGCAGCCAAAGGGGAGATTCACCCCTCCACTTT.